This passage covers 30 T cell receptor beta chains from one sample sequenced in a study of blood T cells in healthy people across ages. Alongside a J-beta primer mix, a sample-barcoded 5' primer served in a second PCR lasting about 7 to 11 cycles. TCRdb recomputed calls from the 5' RACE reads with MiXCR, one row per CDR3 protein. The table has about 1.4 million distinct CDR3 sequences, approximately 59% seen once; the top ten hold over 5%. The sequenced sample consisted of blood. Receptors were obtained from a man younger than 35 in good health.

There are a few counts of this clonotype. The V call is TRBV20-1, the J call TRBJ1-1, with D possibly TRBD1 on 5 matching bases. V gave up 6 bases and J gave up 11 bases, with 19 bases separating them. The germline gives CDR1 DFQATT, CDR2 SNEGSKA (reference sequence). The CDR3 runs to 12 residues. The DNA of the CDR3 is TGCAGTGCCCGATGGGGGGACCGAGGGGCTTTCTTT. Translation gives CSARWGDRGAFF.

This chain links TRBV12-3 or TRBV12-4 with TRBJ2-3; 9 positions agree with TRBD2. With V trimmed by 2 bases and J by 4 bases, 4 bases remained unmatched. The CDR3 contains 15 residues. DNA for the CDR3: TGTGCCAGCAGTTTACGCGGGAGGGCCGCAGATACGCAGTATTTT. Protein sequence: CASSLRGRAADTQYF.

V is TRBV4-1 and J is TRBJ2-7; tentative D call: TRBD2 (5 bases). The CDR3 is 14 residues long. CDR1 and CDR2 (germline): MGHRA, YSYEKL. V gave up 1 base and J gave up 2 bases, with 9 bases separating them. CDR3 in DNA: TGCGCCAGCAGCCAAGCGATCGGGACCTACGAGCAGTACTTC. This gives the protein CASSQAIGTYEQYF.

V and J are TRBV20-1 and TRBJ2-3, with D maybe TRBD2 (5 bases). CDR1 and CDR2 (germline): DFQATT, SNEGSKA (reference sequence). The CDR3 totals 12 residues. Trimming removed 8 bases at V and 0 bases at J, with 9 bases between. The chain's CDR3 is CSIGDSTDTQYF. CDR3 DNA sequence: TGCAGTATCGGGGATAGCACAGATACGCAGTATTTT.

The rearrangement joins TRBV29-1 to TRBJ2-1, with D hard to call. The J call may be faulty, since TRBJ2-7 better matches the DNA end. This CDR3 region has 13 residues. Looked up from germline, CDR1 is SQVTM and CDR2 is ANQGSEA. CDR3 DNA sequence: TGCAGCGCCAATAGCAGTCCGTACAATGAGCAGTACTTC. This translates into CSANSSPYNEQYF.

This clonotype was seen just once. The chain combines TRBV4-1 with TRBJ2-3; 10 nucleotides agree with TRBD2. Looked up from germline, CDR1 is MGHRA and CDR2 is YSYEKL. CDR3 length: 18 residues. V trimming: 2 bases; J trimming: 6 bases; junction bases outside the gene matches: 14. In DNA, the CDR3 is TGCGCCAGCAGCCAAAGGCTTAAACTAGCGGGATACTCCGATACGCAGTATTTT. Its protein is CASSQRLKLAGYSDTQYF.

V and J are TRBV20-1 and TRBJ2-3; D is unresolved. CDR3 length: 15 amino acids. Trimming stripped 3 bases from V and 4 bases from J, with 17 bases between. Germline CDR1 reads DFQATT; CDR2 reads SNEGSKA (reference sequence). CDR3 protein: CSASKTDEEPDTQYF. In nucleotides, the CDR3 is TGCAGTGCTAGCAAGACGGATGAGGAGCCAGATACGCAGTATTTT.

This clonotype was counted a single time. This chain joins TRBV11-2 and TRBJ2-3; 9 nucleotides align to TRBD2. The CDR3 length is 17 residues. Trimming took 7 bases from V and 3 from J; bases not matched to a gene: 14. The germline V gene encodes CDR1 SGHAT and CDR2 FQNNGV. Written as DNA, the CDR3 is TGTGCCAGCATCCCCGGCAGGAGCGGGGGGCATACAGATACGCAGTATTTT. This codes for CASIPGRSGGHTDTQYF.

This chain links TRBV20-1 with TRBJ2-7, with D possibly called TRBD1 or TRBD2 (5 bases each). The length of the CDR3 is 14 residues. The V end was cut by 5 bases, the J end by 1 base, with 15 bases between. From germline, CDR1 is DFQATT and CDR2 SNEGSKA (reference sequence). CDR3 protein: CSADPPGPSYEQYF. In DNA form, the CDR3 reads TGCAGTGCTGACCCTCCGGGACCATCCTACGAGCAGTACTTC.

The chain is built from TRBV4-2 and TRBJ1-4; no firm D call. The germline V and J ends were trimmed by 4 bases and 4 bases, with 13 bases remaining between them. This CDR3 has 15 residues. Germline loops: CDR1 LGHNA, CDR2 YNFKEQ. CDR3 sequence reads: CASSPYSSNNEKLFF. Here the CDR3 DNA reads TGTGCCAGCAGCCCTTACAGCTCTAATAATGAAAAACTGTTTTTT.

The gene calls are TRBV27 and TRBJ1-2; tentatively, D is TRBD1 (6 bases). Germline V gives CDR1 MNHEY, CDR2 SMNVEV (reference sequence). The CDR3 sequence is 14 residues long. The V gene lost 8 bases and the J gene lost 7 bases, with 20 bases spanning the gap. The CDR3 region has the DNA TGTGCCAGCGGGACGGAGGGGGGTTTAACTGGCTACACCTTC. It codes for CASGTEGGLTGYTF.

This clonotype has just one count. J is TRBJ1-2 and V is TRBV7-9; D remains ambiguous. The germline V gene has CDR1 SEHNR and CDR2 FQNEAQ (reference sequence). Trimming took 5 bases from V and 8 from J, leaving 18 bases between them. This CDR3 region has 14 residues. CDR3 protein: CASSTQTGARGYTF. The CDR3, as DNA: TGTGCCAGCAGCACCCAGACGGGCGCACGAGGCTACACCTTC.

CDR3 in DNA: TGTGCCAGCAGCCGGGGAGAGGGCCTACCTGAGAGCTCCTATAATTCACCCCTCCACTTT. Protein: CASSRGEGLPESSYNSPLHF. The chain recombines TRBV28 with TRBJ1-6; D is unresolved. From germline, CDR1 is MDHEN and CDR2 SYDVKM. The CDR3 length is 20 residues. With 6 bases removed from V and 0 bases from J, the gap between germline ends came to 24 bases.

This clonotype appeared a few times. This chain connects TRBV6-6 to TRBJ2-7; D uncertain. CDR3 length: 13 residues. V lost 6 bases to trimming and J lost 1 base, with 10 bases between them. Germline-derived CDR1 and CDR2 are MNHNY and SVGAGI (reference sequence). The CDR3 bases are TGTGCCAGCAGGCGGCAGGCGTCCTACGAGCAGTACTTC. This gives the protein CASRRQASYEQYF.

This clonotype was detected once. The junction does not match germline at one end; this may be a read error. The chain couples TRBV12-3 or TRBV12-4 to TRBJ1-4; D ambiguous. There are 14 residues in the CDR3. The CDR3 is CASSLVENNGKLFF. The DNA of the CDR3 is TGTGCCAGCAGTTTAGTGGAAAATAATGGAAAACTGTTTTTT.

The chain employs TRBV25-1 and TRBJ2-5; D is uncertain. Germline V gene sequence: CDR1 MGHDK, CDR2 SYGVNS. Trimming pared 6 bases from V and 1 base from J, leaving 6 bases between. CDR3 length: 12 amino acids. Written as DNA, the CDR3 is TGTGCCAGCAGAAATTTCCAAGAGACCCAGTACTTC. This translates into CASRNFQETQYF. Full variable domain (remainder filled in from reference TRBV25-1 and TRBJ2-5): EADIYQTPRYLVIGTGKKITLECSQTMGHDKMYWYQQDPGMELHLIHYSYGVNSTEKGDLSSESTVSRIRTEHFPLTLESARPSHTSQYLCASRNFQETQYFGPGTRLLVL.

This chain joins TRBV2 and TRBJ2-7; a weak D match, TRBD1 (6 bases). In germline, CDR1 is SNHLY, CDR2 FYNNEI. This CDR3 spans 14 amino acids. Trimming shortened V by 4 bases and J by 7 bases, and 17 bases separated the two germline ends. The CDR3 nucleotides read TGTGCCAGCAGTGTCTACAGGGATCTTGGGGAGCAGTACTTC. It encodes CASSVYRDLGEQYF.

The rearrangement joins TRBV6-6 to TRBJ2-3, with D perhaps matching TRBD1 (6 bases). Germline lookup yields CDR1 MNHNY and CDR2 SVGAGI (reference sequence). The CDR3 extends over 16 amino acids. V was pared by 5 bases and J by 3 bases, with 18 bases between. Here the CDR3 reads CASSAQGHQGTDTQYF. The CDR3 nucleotides read TGTGCCAGCAGTGCTCAGGGACATCAGGGGACAGATACGCAGTATTTT.

This chain connects TRBV6-6 to TRBJ2-1; a weak D match, TRBD2 (5 bases). Germline V gene lookup returns CDR1 MNHNY and CDR2 SVGAGI (reference sequence). This CDR3 is built from 16 residues. Between the trimmed V and J ends, which lost 6 bases and 6 bases, there was a span of 21 bases. In nucleotides, the CDR3 is TGTGCCAGCAGCCAAAACTCTCCTAGGCTAGCCAATGAGCAGTTCTTC. Its protein is CASSQNSPRLANEQFF.

This clonotype is a singleton in its sample. The chain couples TRBV29-1 to TRBJ1-1, with 7 bases that match TRBD1. The V segment lost 2 bases and the J segment 7 bases; nucleotides outside the gene matches: 1. Germline CDR1 and CDR2: SQVTM and ANQGSEA. The CDR3 runs 11 residues. The DNA of the CDR3 is TGCAGCGTTGAAAGGACAGGTGAAGCTTTCTTT. Protein sequence: CSVERTGEAFF.

V is TRBV4-3 and J is TRBJ2-3, with a weak D call TRBD1 (5 bases). Germline CDR1 is LGHNA and CDR2 is YSLEER. V dropped 0 bases and J dropped 9 bases, with 13 bases sitting between them. The CDR3 sequence is 14 residues long. The CDR3 sequence: CASSQDSNRPTQYF. Written as DNA, the CDR3 is TGCGCCAGCAGCCAAGATTCCAACAGGCCCACGCAGTATTTT.

The chain combines TRBV21-1 with TRBJ2-3; the table assigns TRBD1, which was not confirmed against the DNA. TRBV21-1 is shown as a pseudogene. This CDR3 contains 17 residues. This CDR3 reads CASSKGAVSSSTDTQYF. CDR3 in DNA: TGTGCCAGCAGCAAAGGGGCTGTCTCAAGTAGCACAGATACGCAGTATTTT.

This chain links TRBV12-3 or TRBV12-4 with TRBJ1-2, with D perhaps TRBD1 (6 bases). The CDR3 loop spans 12 amino acids. V shed 5 bases and J shed 8 bases, with 12 bases lying between them. The CDR3 DNA sequence: TGTGCCAGCAGTATACAGGGATTAGGCTACACCTTC. It translates to CASSIQGLGYTF.

The V and J genes are TRBV20-1 and TRBJ2-5; 9 bases are a match to TRBD2. The CDR3 length is 15 residues. With V trimmed by 1 base and J by 11 bases, 14 bases remained unmatched. CDR1 and CDR2 from the germline V gene are DFQATT and SNEGSKA (reference sequence). The CDR3: CSARVILAGWDEQYF. CDR3 in DNA: TGCAGTGCTAGAGTCATCCTAGCGGGGTGGGATGAGCAGTACTTC.

The chain is built from TRBV30 and TRBJ1-1, with a possible D match to TRBD1 (5 bases). From germline, CDR1 is GTSNPN and CDR2 SVGIG (reference sequence). Trimming took 5 bases from V and 4 from J, leaving 14 bases between them. CDR3 length: 13 amino acids. The CDR3 loop reads CAWGNQGATEAFF. Here the CDR3 DNA reads TGTGCCTGGGGGAATCAGGGAGCCACTGAAGCTTTCTTT.

V is TRBV29-1 and J is TRBJ2-1; D is unclear. Gene TRBJ2-7 matches the end of the DNA better, so the J call may be wrong. Germline assignment: CDR1 SQVTM and CDR2 ANQGSEA. The CDR3 is made up of 14 amino acids. CDR3 in amino acids: CSVDSPIGDNEQYF. The CDR3 DNA reads as TGCAGCGTTGATAGCCCTATCGGTGACAATGAGCAGTACTTC.

This clonotype has only a few counts. The V call is TRBV5-1, the J call TRBJ2-1; either TRBD1 or TRBD2 may fit D (7 bases each). The CDR3 extends over 17 amino acids. Germline CDR1 reads SGHRS; CDR2 reads YFSETQ. The V gene lost 3 bases and the J gene lost 5 bases, with 21 bases spanning the gap. CDR3 coding DNA: TGCGCCAGCAGCTCGTTTCAGGGGGGGGCCAGCAACAATGAGCAGTTCTTC. Protein product: CASSSFQGGASNNEQFF.

J is TRBJ1-5 and V is TRBV24-1, with unresolved D. The CDR3 contains 16 residues. Germline V gene data show CDR1 as KGHDR and CDR2 as SFDVKD. With 3 bases removed from V and 4 bases from J, the gap between germline ends came to 15 bases. The CDR3 spells CATSDARQGSNQPQHF. The CDR3 nucleotides read TGTGCCACCAGTGATGCCCGGCAAGGGTCTAATCAGCCCCAGCATTTT.

The rearrangement links TRBV4-1 to TRBJ1-3; no reliable D call. The CDR3 length is 17 residues. The V end lost 4 bases, the J end lost 0 bases, and 16 bases lay between the germline ends. Germline CDR1 MGHRA, CDR2 YSYEKL. CDR3 DNA: TGCGCCAGCAGCCCCTACTTTCAGAGGGTCTCTGGAAACACCATATATTTT. The encoded protein is CASSPYFQRVSGNTIYF.

V usage is TRBV6-5 and J usage is TRBJ2-4, with 7 nucleotides matching TRBD1. Germline V lookup: CDR1 MNHEY, CDR2 SVGAGI. V shed 6 bases, J shed 5 bases, and the junction held 10 bases outside the gene matches. The CDR3 extends over 15 amino acids. Here the CDR3 reads CASSTGVWNENIQYF. The CDR3 bases are TGTGCCAGCAGCACAGGGGTATGGAACGAAAACATTCAGTACTTC.